This note documents a single TCR beta chain sequence. The antigen is not known. These data originate in a study of OX40 agonist ivuxolimab in advanced cancers. Study details: Every patient in dose escalation had hepatocellular carcinoma, melanoma, renal cell or head and neck cancer. Of the patients, three showed partial responses, one with hepatocellular carcinoma and two with cutaneous melanoma. Study results and limitations: CD4+ and CD8+ blood T cells expanded clonally by week 6 at 0.1 to 3.0 mg/kg.

The CDR3 spans 13 residues. Trimming stripped 5 bases from V and 7 bases from J, with 13 bases between. Germline V gives CDR1 MNHNY, CDR2 SVGAGI (reference sequence). Sequenced by immunoSEQ multiplex PCR; TCRdb stores in-frame clones only, minus some. Here the sample spans roughly 46,000 clones, about 91% being singletons. The genes are TRBV6-6 and TRBJ2-3, with TRBD2 as a possible D gene (5 bases). Sequenced material: CD4+ or CD8+ T cells sorted from blood, taken in a trial of the OX40 agonist ivuxolimab. This TCR derives from an adult with an advanced solid tumor such as melanoma, head and neck, liver or kidney cancer. CDR3 sequence: CASSPGLGYTQYF. Here the CDR3 DNA reads TGTGCCAGCAGTCCTGGACTCGGGTATACGCAGTATTTT.